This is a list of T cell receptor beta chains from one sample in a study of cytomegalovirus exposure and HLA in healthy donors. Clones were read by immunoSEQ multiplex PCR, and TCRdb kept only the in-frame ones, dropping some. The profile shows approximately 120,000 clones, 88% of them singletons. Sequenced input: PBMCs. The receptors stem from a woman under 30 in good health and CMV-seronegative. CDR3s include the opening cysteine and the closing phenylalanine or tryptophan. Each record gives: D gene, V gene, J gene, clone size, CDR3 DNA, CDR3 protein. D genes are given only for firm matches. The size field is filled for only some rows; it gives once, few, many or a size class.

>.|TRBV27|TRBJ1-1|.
TGTGCCACCGGAACGTTGGGGTTCGGGGACACTGAAGCTTTCTTT
CATGTLGFGDTEAFF
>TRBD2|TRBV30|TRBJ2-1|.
TGTGCCTGGAGTGGACTAGCGGCCTACAATGAGCAGTTCTTC
CAWSGLAAYNEQFF
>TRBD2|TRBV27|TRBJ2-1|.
TGTGCCAGCAGTTCAACATTTCCGGGACTAGTATTGAATGAGCAGTTCTTC
CASSSTFPGLVLNEQFF
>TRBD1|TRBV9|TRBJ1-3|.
TGTGCCAGCAGCCCGCCGGACAGGGTGGGGGGAAACACCATATATTTT
CASSPPDRVGGNTIYF
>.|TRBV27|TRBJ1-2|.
TGTGCCAGCAGTTTACGACAGCAGAGTGGCTACACCTTC
CASSLRQQSGYTF
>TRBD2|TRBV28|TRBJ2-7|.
TGTGCCAGCAGTTCTATTAGCGGGGCCTACGAGCAGTACTTC
CASSSISGAYEQYF
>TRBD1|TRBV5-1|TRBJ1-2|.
TGCGCCAGCGGTAGAGGGGGCGAGGAGGTTTATGGCTACACCTTC
CASGRGGEEVYGYTF
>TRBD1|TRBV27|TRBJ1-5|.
TGTGCCAGCAGACCAGGGGGCCCGAATCAGCCCCAGCATTTT
CASRPGGPNQPQHF
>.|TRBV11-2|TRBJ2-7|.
TGTGCCAGCAGTCAGGACAGCTACGAGCAGTACTTC
CASSQDSYEQYF
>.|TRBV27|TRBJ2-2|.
TGTGCCAGCAGTTTAACGCGCGGGGAGCTGTTTTTT
CASSLTRGELFF
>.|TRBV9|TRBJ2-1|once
TGTGCCAGCAGCGTAGAGAGCTCCTACAATGAGCAGTTCTTC
CASSVESSYNEQFF
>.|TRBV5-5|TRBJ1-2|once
TGTGCCAGCAGCTTGTCACAGGGTTCAGCTAACTATGGCTACACCTTC
CASSLSQGSANYGYTF
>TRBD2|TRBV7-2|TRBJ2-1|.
TGTGCCAGCAGCTTATTTGCCGGGAGGAGCGATGAGCAGTTCTTC
CASSLFAGRSDEQFF
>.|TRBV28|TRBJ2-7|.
TGTGCCAGCAGTCGACATCCTCCTTGGGGCCTCCCTGAGGAGCAGTACTTC
CASSRHPPWGLPEEQYF
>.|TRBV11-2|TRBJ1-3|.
TGTGCCAGCAGCTTAGACTACTTCACCATATATTTT
CASSLDYFTIYF
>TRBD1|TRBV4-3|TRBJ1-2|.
TGCGCCAGCAGCCAAGAGGCAGGGGGTTTCTATGGCTACACCTTC
CASSQEAGGFYGYTF
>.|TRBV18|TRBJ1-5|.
TGTGCCAGCTCACCAATGGGTCGACAGGCATCAAATCAGCCCCAGCATTTT
CASSPMGRQASNQPQHF
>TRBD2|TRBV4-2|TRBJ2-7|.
TGTGCCAGCAGCCAGGCAAGCGGGGCCTACTCCTACGAGCAGTACTTC
CASSQASGAYSYEQYF
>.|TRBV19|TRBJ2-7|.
TGTGCCTCGAAGGGAGACGGGGATTCCTACGAGCAGTACTTC
CASKGDGDSYEQYF
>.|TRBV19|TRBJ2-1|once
TGTGCCAGTAGTATCAACAGCGGTACCTACAATGAGCAGTTCTTC
CASSINSGTYNEQFF
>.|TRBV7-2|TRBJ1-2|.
TGTGCCAGCAGCCACTCCCGGGAACACCAAAACTATGGCTACACCTTC
CASSHSREHQNYGYTF
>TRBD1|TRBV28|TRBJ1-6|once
TGTGCCAGCAGTCCATACAGGGGCAACTCCTATAATTCACCCCTCCACTTT
CASSPYRGNSYNSPLHF
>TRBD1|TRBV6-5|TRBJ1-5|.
TGTGCCAGCAAGCACAGGGGCCGGGGCAATCAGCCCCAGCATTTT
CASKHRGRGNQPQHF
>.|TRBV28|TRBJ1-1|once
TGTGCCAGCAGATCTGCGGGCTTCAACACTGAAGCTTTCTTT
CASRSAGFNTEAFF
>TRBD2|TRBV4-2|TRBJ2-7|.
TGTGCCAGCAGCTCCCAGGCCACCGGCGGGAGTAGACCCTACGAGCAGTACTTC
CASSSQATGGSRPYEQYF
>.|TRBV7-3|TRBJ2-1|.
TGTGCCAGCAGCCAATCCCAGAACAATGAGCAGTTCTTC
CASSQSQNNEQFF
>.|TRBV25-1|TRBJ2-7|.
TGTGCCAGCAGTGAAGCTACAGGGTTCGAGCAGTACTTC
CASSEATGFEQYF
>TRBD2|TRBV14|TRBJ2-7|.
TGTGCCAGCAGCCAAGGCGGAAGCGGGAAAGCCTACGAGCAGTACTTC
CASSQGGSGKAYEQYF
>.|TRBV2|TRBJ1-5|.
TGTGCCAGCAGTTCAGGGAGGAGTAGCAATCAGCCCCAGCATTTT
CASSSGRSSNQPQHF
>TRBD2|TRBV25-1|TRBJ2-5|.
TGTGCCAGCAGTGATAGCTTAGCGGGGGAGACCCAGTACTTC
CASSDSLAGETQYF
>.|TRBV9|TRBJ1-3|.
TGTGCCAGCAGCGTACGGGGGGAAGCCACCATATATTTT
CASSVRGEATIYF
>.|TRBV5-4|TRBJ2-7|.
TGTGCCAGCAGCTTCATCGGTGATTCCTACGAGCAGTACTTC
CASSFIGDSYEQYF
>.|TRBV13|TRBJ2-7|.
TGTGCCAGCAGCGCCCGCCAGGGGTATGAACAGTACTTC
CASSARQGYEQYF
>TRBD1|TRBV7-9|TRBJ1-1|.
TGTGCCAGCAGCGCACAGGGGGCGAATGAAGCTTTCTTT
CASSAQGANEAFF
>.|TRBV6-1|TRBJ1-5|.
TGTGCCAGCAGTGCAGGCAGACCACAGCCCCAGCATTTT
CASSAGRPQPQHF
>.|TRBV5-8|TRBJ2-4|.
TGTGCCAGCAGCTTCCGGACGGGGGTAAACATTCAGTACTTC
CASSFRTGVNIQYF
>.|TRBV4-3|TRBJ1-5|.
TGCGCCAGCAGCCGCTACCGGGTCCTCGACCAGCCCCAGCATTTT
CASSRYRVLDQPQHF
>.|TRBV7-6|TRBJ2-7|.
TGTGCCAGCAGCTTAGTGGTCGGCGAGCAGTACTTC
CASSLVVGEQYF
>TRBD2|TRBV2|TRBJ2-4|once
TGTGCCAGCAGATATACTAGCGGGGGCAAAAACATTCAGTACTTC
CASRYTSGGKNIQYF
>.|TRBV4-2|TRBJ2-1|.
TGTGCCAGCAGCCAAGCTCCCACTAATGAGCAGTTCTTC
CASSQAPTNEQFF
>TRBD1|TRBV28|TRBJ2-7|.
TGTGCCAGCAGTTTGACAGGGACAGGGGTCGAGCAGTACTTC
CASSLTGTGVEQYF
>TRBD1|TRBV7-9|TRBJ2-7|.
TGTGCCAGCGGGGGACAGGGGGCAGGGGAGCAGTACTTC
CASGGQGAGEQYF
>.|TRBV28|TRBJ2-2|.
TGTGCCAGCAGTTTATTTATCGGGGATACCGGGGAGCTGTTTTTT
CASSLFIGDTGELFF
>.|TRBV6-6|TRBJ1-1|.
TGTGCCAGCACACCAGGTGGGAGCACTGAAGCTTTCTTT
CASTPGGSTEAFF
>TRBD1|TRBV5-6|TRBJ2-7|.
TGTGCCAGCAGCAAAACTCCGGGACAGGGGTACGAGCAGTACTTC
CASSKTPGQGYEQYF
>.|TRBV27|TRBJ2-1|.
TGTGCCAGCATGGGGGCCTTACCCTACAATGAGCAGTTCTTC
CASMGALPYNEQFF
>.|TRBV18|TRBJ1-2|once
TGTGCCAGCTCACCCGACAGATCCATCGGCTACACCTTC
CASSPDRSIGYTF
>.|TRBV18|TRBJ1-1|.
TGTGCCAGCTCACCATCGGAGGACACTGAAGCTTTCTTT
CASSPSEDTEAFF
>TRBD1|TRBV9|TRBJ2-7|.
TGTGCCAGCAGCCCGCGAGGACAGGGTGGGATCTACGAGCAGTACTTC
CASSPRGQGGIYEQYF
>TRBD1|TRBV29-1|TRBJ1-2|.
TGCAGCGACGGGACAGGGGATAATTATGGCTACACCTTC
CSDGTGDNYGYTF
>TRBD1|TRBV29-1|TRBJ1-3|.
TGCAGCGTCAAACAGGGGACGTCTGGAAACACCATATATTTT
CSVKQGTSGNTIYF
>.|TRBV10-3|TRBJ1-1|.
TGTGCCATCAGTGAGAAACGGTTGAACACTGAAGCTTTCTTT
CAISEKRLNTEAFF
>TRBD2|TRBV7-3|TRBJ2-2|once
TGTGCCAGCAGTCCTAGCGGGAGGGCCCGGGGGGAGCTGTTTTTT
CASSPSGRARGELFF
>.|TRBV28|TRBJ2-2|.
TGTGCCGTAAAACGGACGGGAGCGAACACCGGGGAGCTGTTTTTT
CAVKRTGANTGELFF
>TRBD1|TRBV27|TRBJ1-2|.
TGTGCCAGCATTTCGGACAGGGGGATCGCTAACTATGGCTACACCTTC
CASISDRGIANYGYTF
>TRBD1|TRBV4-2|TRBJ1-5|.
TGTGCCAGCAGCCAGGACAGGGGTATTGATCAGCCCCAGCATTTT
CASSQDRGIDQPQHF
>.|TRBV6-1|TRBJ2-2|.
TGTGCCAGCAGTGAGTCGGGGACACTTACCGGGGAGCTGTTTTTT
CASSESGTLTGELFF
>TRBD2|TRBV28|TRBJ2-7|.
TGTGCCAGCAGTAGCTCTCTCGGGGGGGCCCGCTACGAGCAGTACTTC
CASSSSLGGARYEQYF
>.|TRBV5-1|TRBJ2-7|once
TGCGCCAGCAGCTTGGCTCCTCGGGGGAGGATCACCTACGAGCAGTACTTC
CASSLAPRGRITYEQYF